This TCR beta chain is drawn from a study of blood T cells in healthy people across ages (dated by TCRdb to 2014 to 2015). Regarding the research as a whole: In model experiments, roughly one uniquely barcoded TCR beta cDNA molecule per two T cells was captured by template switching. Donors of different ages were randomly distributed across sequencing lanes to avoid experimental bias. The study analyzed two additional independent replicas of 1 million unique cDNA reads from the same blood draw for two donors, one aged 18 to 29 and one aged 80 or older. The donors were divided into four age groups: young (average around 17 years), middle-aged (over 35), aged (approximately 62) and long-lived (roughly 88). Using deep sequencing normalized with unique cDNA molecular identifiers, the study measured how TCR beta repertoire diversity changes with age.

Overall study outcomes, separate from this receptor: Because the CMV infection status of the donors was unknown, age-related changes in expanded clonotypes may potentially have been confounded. Estimates of total diversity based on one million sequenced T cells were considered lower bounds and underestimates. There was a strong correlation between observed TCR beta diversity and the percentage of naive T cells measured by flow cytometry. Observed TCR beta diversity per million T cells fell roughly linearly with age, and a significant reduction was already apparent by age around 40. Compared with the aged group, more naive CD4+ T cells, fewer expanded clones and increased TCR diversity were shown by the long-lived group, suggesting age selection. Since profiling was done on bulk unsorted PBMCs, naive and antigen-experienced compartments could not be conclusively compared.

Including cysteine and phenylalanine, the CDR3 has 15 amino acids. CDR3 DNA only is kept here, 45 bases in frame from base 1. Reading the germline V gene (reference sequence) gives CDR1 DFQATT and CDR2 SNEGSKA. Germline trimming amounts to 5 bases on V and 0 bases on J, with 4 as the count of junction bases outside the gene matches. Library generation was performed with 5' RACE. This sample was sequenced with an Illumina HiSeq 2500. A second PCR of about 7 to 12 cycles was performed with a sample-barcoded 5' primer and a J-beta primer mix. Each TCR beta cDNA molecule received a unique molecular identifier from a template-switch 5' adaptor carrying 12 random nucleotides. Each sample yielded at least 2.5 million CDR3-containing paired-end reads. First-strand cDNA synthesis was performed from all RNA using the Mint cDNA synthesis kit, with priming by a TRBC-specific oligonucleotide. All cDNA was treated with uracil-DNA glycosylase and then went through a first 18-cycle PCR with the universal primers M1SS and BC2_uni_R. Under the source paper's analysis protocol: Normalization of each sample was performed by random selection of 1 million high-quality reads, each carrying a distinct molecular identifier. Reads with shared molecular identifiers were discarded instead of being binned into consensus sequences. MiTCR, run with a Q25 quality threshold and the strictest error-elimination algorithm, handled CDR3 identification, clonotype clustering and error correction. Lower-bound total TCR beta diversity was estimated with a nonparametric unseen species model using Euler transformation. The raw public data were reprocessed by TCRdb itself: fastp quality trimming at Q25, MiXCR clonotype calling, in-frame beta chains only. Identical CDR3 protein sequences are pooled into one entry, listed with their most common genes and DNA. None of the V and J calls come from the authors' own analysis; TCRdb made them. This sample lists over 300,000 distinct CDR3 sequences; 45% to 60% were detected once. Of the sample, 50% to 65% is held by the ten largest clones.

With respect to this clonotype: There is no known antigen for this receptor. No much larger clone exists at a distance of one base, and base qualities are not known.

Donors were about 36 systemically healthy Caucasian individuals from Russia aged roughly 6 to 90 years. Each donor gave 8 to 10 milliliters of peripheral blood, drawn into EDTA-treated Vacutainer tubes. Ficoll-Paque density-gradient centrifugation was used to isolate PBMCs, with at least 7 million per sample. Trizol reagent was used to extract total RNA from PBMCs, with at least 6 micrograms per sample. For every donor, flow cytometry on a PBMC aliquot measured the percentage of naive CD45RAhigh/CD27high T cells. The V and J segments used are TRBV20-1 and TRBJ2-3; 11 central nucleotides agree with TRBD2. The TCR originated in a man aged 55 to 70 in good health. The specimen sequenced was blood. The CDR3 sequence is CSALWTSGSTDTQYF. In nucleotide form, the sequence is TGCAGTGCTCTTTGGACTAGCGGGAGCACAGATACGCAGTATTTT.